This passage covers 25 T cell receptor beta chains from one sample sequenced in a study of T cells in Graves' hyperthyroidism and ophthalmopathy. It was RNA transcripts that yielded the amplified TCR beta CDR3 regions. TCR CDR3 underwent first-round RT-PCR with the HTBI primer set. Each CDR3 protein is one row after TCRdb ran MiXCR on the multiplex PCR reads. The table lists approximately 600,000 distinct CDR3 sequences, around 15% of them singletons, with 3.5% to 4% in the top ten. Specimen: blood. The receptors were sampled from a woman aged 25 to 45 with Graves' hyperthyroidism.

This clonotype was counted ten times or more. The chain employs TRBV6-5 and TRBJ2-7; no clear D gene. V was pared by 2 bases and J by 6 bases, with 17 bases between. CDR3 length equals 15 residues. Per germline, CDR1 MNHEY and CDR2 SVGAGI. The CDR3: CASSYDANTRPEQYF. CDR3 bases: TGTGCCAGCAGTTACGACGCTAACACGAGGCCCGAGCAGTACTTC.

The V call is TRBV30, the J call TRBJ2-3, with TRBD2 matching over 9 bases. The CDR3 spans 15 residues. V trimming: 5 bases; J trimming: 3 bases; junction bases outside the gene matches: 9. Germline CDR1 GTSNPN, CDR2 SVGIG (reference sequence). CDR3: CAWSNMGLATDTQYF. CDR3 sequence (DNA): TGTGCCTGGTCAAACATGGGACTAGCAACAGATACGCAGTATTTT. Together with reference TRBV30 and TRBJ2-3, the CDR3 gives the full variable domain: SQTIHQWPATLVQPVGSPLSLECTVEGTSNPNLYWYRQAAGRGLQLLFYSVGIGQISSEVPQNLSASRPQDRQFILSSKKLLLSDSGFYLCAWSNMGLATDTQYFGPGTRLTVL.

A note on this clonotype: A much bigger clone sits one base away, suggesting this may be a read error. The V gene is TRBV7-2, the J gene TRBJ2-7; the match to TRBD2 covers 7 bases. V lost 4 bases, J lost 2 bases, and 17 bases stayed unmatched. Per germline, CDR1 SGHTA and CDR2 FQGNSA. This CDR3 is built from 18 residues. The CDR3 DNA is TGTGCCAGCAGCTCCCGGCCCAGCACTAGCGTGAGAGCCTACGAGCAGTACTTC. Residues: CASSSRPSTSVRAYEQYF.

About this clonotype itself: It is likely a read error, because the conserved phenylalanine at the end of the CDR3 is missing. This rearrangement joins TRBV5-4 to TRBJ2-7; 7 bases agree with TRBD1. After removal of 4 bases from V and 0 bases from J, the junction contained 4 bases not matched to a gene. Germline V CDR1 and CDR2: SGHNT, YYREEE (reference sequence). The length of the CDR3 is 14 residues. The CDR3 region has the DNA TGTGCCAGCAGCCTACGGGACAGCTCCTACGAGCAGTACCTC. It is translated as CASSLRDSSYEQYL.

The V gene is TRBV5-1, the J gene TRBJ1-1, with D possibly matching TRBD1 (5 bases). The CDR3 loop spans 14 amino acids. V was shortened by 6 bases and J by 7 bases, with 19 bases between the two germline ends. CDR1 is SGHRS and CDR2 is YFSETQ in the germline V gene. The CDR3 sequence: CASNPRELWGEAFF. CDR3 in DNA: TGCGCCAGCAACCCCAGGGAACTATGGGGTGAAGCTTTCTTT.

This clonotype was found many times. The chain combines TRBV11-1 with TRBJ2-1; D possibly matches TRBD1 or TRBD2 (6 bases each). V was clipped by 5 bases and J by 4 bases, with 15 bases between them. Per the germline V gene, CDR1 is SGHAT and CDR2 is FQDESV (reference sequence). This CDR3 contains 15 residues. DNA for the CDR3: TGTGCCAGCAGCCCCGGGGGCAGGGCTTACAATGAGCAGTTCTTC. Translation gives CASSPGGRAYNEQFF.

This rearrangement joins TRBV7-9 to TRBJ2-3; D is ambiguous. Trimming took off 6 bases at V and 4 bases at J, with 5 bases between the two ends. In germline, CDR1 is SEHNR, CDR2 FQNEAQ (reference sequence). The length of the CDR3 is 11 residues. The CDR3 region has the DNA TGTGCCAGCAGGAAGTCAGATACGCAGTATTTT. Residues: CASRKSDTQYF.

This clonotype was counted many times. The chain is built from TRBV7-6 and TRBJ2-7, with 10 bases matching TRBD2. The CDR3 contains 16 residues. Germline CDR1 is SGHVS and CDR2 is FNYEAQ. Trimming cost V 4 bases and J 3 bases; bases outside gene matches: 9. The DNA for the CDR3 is TGTGCCAGCAGCTCCGGTGGGGGGACTAGCGTCTACGAGCAGTACTTC. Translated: CASSSGGGTSVYEQYF.

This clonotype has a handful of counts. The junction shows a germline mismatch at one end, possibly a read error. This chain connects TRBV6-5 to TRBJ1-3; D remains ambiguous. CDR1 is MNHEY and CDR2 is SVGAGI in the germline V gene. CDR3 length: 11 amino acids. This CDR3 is CATSPGNTIYF. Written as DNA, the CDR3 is TGTGCCACCAGTCCTGGAAACACCATATATTTT.

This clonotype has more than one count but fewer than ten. The CDR3 DNA reads as TGTGCCAGCAGAGGGTGGCTAGCGGGAGGAGATACGCAGTATTTT. Translating gives CASRGWLAGGDTQYF. V and J are TRBV6-1 and TRBJ2-3, with 11 nucleotides matching TRBD2. The J segment lost 5 bases and the V segment lost 6 bases, leaving 7 bases of the junction unmatched. The CDR3 extends over 15 amino acids. Per germline, CDR1 MNHNS and CDR2 SASEGT.

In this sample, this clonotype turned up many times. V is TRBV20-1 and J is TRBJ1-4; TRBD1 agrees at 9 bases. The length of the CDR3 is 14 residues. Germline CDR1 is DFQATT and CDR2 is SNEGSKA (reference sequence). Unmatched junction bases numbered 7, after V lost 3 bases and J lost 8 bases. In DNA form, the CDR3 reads TGCAGTGCTAGGGCTACAGGGGGCCGGGAAAAACTGTTTTTT. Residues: CSARATGGREKLFF.

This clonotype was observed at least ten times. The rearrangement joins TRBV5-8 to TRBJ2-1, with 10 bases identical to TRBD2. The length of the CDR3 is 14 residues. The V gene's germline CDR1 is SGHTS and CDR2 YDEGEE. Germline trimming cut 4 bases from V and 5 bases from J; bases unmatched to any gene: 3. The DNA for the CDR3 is TGTGCCAGCAGCCGGACTAGCGGCCACAATGAGCAGTTCTTC. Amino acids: CASSRTSGHNEQFF.

This chain's CDR3 is CASSLSQTLSYEQYF. Here the CDR3 DNA reads TGTGCCAGCAGTTTAAGTCAGACCCTCTCCTACGAGCAGTACTTC. The rearrangement uses TRBV12-3 or TRBV12-4 and TRBJ2-7; no clear D gene. The CDR3 extends over 15 amino acids. Trimming stripped 2 bases from V and 0 bases from J, with 11 bases between.

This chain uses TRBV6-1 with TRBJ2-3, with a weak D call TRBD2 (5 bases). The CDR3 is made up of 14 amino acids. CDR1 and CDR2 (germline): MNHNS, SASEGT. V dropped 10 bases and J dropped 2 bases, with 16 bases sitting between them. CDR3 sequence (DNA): TGTGCCACACGGATAGCGAGAATCACAGATACGCAGTATTTT. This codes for CATRIARITDTQYF.

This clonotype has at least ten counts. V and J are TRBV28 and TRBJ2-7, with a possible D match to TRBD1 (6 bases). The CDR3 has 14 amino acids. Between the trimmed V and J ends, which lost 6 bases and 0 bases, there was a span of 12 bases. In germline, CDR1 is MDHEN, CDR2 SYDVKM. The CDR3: CASSTNRDSYEQYF. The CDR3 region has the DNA TGTGCCAGCAGCACAAACAGGGACTCCTACGAGCAGTACTTC.

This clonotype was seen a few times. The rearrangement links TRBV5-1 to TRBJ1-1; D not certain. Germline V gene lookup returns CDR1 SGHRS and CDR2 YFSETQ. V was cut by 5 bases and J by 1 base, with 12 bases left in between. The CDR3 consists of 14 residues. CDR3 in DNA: TGCGCCAGCAGGTCGGACTGGGGGAACACTGAAGCTTTCTTT. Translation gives CASRSDWGNTEAFF.

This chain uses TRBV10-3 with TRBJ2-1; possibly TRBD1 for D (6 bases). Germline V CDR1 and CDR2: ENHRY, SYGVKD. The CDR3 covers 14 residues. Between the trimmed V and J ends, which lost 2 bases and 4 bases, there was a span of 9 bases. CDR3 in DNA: TGTGCCATCAGTGAGCGTGACAGGTACAATGAGCAGTTCTTC. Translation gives CAISERDRYNEQFF.

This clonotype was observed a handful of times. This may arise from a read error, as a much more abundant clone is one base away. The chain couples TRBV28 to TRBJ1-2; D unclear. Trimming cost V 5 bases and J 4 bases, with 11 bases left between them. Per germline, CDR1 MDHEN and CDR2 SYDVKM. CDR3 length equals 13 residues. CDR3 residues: CASSPPGPYGYTF. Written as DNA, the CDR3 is TGTGCCAGCAGTCCCCCCGGGCCCTATGGCTACACCTTC.

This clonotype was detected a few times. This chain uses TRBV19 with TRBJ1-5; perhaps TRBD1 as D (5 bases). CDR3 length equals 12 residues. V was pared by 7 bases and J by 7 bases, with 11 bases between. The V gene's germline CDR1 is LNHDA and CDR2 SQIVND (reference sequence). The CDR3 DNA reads TGTGCCAGTATTCCTCGGGGGCAGCCCCAGCATTTT. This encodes CASIPRGQPQHF. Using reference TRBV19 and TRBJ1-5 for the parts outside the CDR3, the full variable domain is DGGITQSPKYLFRKEGQNVTLSCEQNLNHDAMYWYRQDPGQGLRLIYYSQIVNDFQKGDIAEGYSVSREKKESFPLTVTSAQKNPTAFYLCASIPRGQPQHFGDGTRLSIL.

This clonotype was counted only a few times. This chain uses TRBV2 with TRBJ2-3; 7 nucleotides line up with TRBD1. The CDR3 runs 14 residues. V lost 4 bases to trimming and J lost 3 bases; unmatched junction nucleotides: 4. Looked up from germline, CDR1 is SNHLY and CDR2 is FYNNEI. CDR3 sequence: CASSAQGITDTQYF. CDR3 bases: TGTGCCAGCAGTGCACAGGGGATTACAGATACGCAGTATTTT.

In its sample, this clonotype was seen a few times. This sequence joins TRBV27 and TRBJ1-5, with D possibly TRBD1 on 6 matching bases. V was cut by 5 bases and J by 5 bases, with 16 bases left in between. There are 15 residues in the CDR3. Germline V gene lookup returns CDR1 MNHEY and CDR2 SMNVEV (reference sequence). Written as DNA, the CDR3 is TGTGCCAGCAGTGTACAGGGAGAAATAGATCAGCCCCAGCATTTT. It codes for CASSVQGEIDQPQHF.

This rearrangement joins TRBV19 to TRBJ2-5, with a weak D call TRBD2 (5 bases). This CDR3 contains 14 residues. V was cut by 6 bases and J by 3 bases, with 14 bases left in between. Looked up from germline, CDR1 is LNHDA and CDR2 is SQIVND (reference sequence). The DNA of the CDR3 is TGTGCCAGTAGGAGCGGCGGTTGGGAAGAGACCCAGTACTTC. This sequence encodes CASRSGGWEETQYF.

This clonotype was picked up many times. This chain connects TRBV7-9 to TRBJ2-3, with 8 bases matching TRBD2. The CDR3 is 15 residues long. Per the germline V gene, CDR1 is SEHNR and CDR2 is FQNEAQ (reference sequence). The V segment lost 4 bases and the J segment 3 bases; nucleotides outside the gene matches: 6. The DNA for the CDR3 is TGTGCCAGCAGCTCCCAGCGGGAGCGGACAGATACGCAGTATTTT. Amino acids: CASSSQRERTDTQYF. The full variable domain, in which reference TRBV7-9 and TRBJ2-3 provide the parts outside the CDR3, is DTGVSQNPRHKITKRGQNVTFRCDPISEHNRLYWYRQTLGQGPEFLTYFQNEAQLEKSRLLSDRFSAERPKGSFSTLEIQRTEQGDSAMYLCASSSQRERTDTQYFGPGTRLTVL.

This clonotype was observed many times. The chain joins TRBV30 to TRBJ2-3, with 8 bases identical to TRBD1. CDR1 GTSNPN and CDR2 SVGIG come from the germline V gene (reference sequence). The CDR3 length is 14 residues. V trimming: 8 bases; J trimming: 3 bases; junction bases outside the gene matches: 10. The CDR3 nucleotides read TGTGCCCTCGCCAGACAGGGGCCAACAGATACGCAGTATTTT. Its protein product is CALARQGPTDTQYF.

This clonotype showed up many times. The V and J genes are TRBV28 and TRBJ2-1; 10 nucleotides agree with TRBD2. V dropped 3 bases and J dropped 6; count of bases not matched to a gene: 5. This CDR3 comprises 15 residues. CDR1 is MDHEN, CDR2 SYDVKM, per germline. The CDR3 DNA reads TGTGCCAGCAGTTTTATAGCGGGAGGCCTCAATGAGCAGTTCTTC. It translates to CASSFIAGGLNEQFF.